The rows below give T cell receptor beta chains drawn from one sample of a study of cytomegalovirus exposure and HLA in healthy donors. Only in-frame clones appear in the TCRdb table, and some are missing; sequencing was by immunoSEQ multiplex PCR. The data contain 150,000 to 200,000 clones, around 82% of them seen just once; the ten biggest clones take up roughly 10%. Sequenced sample: PBMCs. Receptor source: a man aged 30 to 39 in good health and CMV-seropositive. CDR3s include the opening cysteine and the closing phenylalanine or tryptophan.

v_call: TRBV7-9
j_call: TRBJ2-2
cdr3_aa: CASRTDREPNTGELFF

v_call: TRBV5-1
j_call: TRBJ2-7
cdr3_aa: CASSLSGGFYEQYF

v_call: TRBV7-8
j_call: TRBJ2-5
cdr3_aa: CASSLALAGGPETQYF

v_call: TRBV28
j_call: TRBJ1-5
cdr3_aa: CASSLEQRNQPQHF

v_call: TRBV6-5
j_call: TRBJ2-7
cdr3_aa: CASRTSGFHEQYF

v_call: TRBV30
j_call: TRBJ1-1
cdr3_aa: CAWGAGTENTEAFF

v_call: TRBV2
j_call: TRBJ1-1
cdr3_aa: CASRETGQNTEAFF

v_call: TRBV5-1
j_call: TRBJ1-4
cdr3_aa: CASGLQGPNEKLFF

v_call: TRBV11-2
j_call: TRBJ2-7
cdr3_aa: CASSLMSGPSYEQYF

v_call: TRBV5-1
j_call: TRBJ2-3
cdr3_aa: CASSRTGTSAIDTQYF

v_call: TRBV9
j_call: TRBJ2-1
cdr3_aa: CASSVPGGPNNEQFF

v_call: TRBV7-8
j_call: TRBJ2-4
cdr3_aa: CASKSGLAGIQYF

v_call: TRBV5-6
j_call: TRBJ2-7
cdr3_aa: CASSIQTEVIYEQYF

v_call: TRBV5-1
j_call: TRBJ2-7
cdr3_aa: CASSLRDRGSYEQYF

v_call: TRBV28
j_call: TRBJ2-2
cdr3_aa: CASSSSSRGGTGELFF

v_call: TRBV9
j_call: TRBJ2-2
cdr3_aa: CASAPSVGGTGELFF

v_call: TRBV5-6
j_call: TRBJ1-5
cdr3_aa: CASSQDRVRQPQHF

v_call: TRBV5-1
j_call: TRBJ1-4
cdr3_aa: CASSLGRAATNEKLFF

v_call: TRBV27
j_call: TRBJ2-1
cdr3_aa: CASSLPLADYNEQFF

v_call: TRBV29-1
j_call: TRBJ2-2
cdr3_aa: CSVGGLATVHTGELFF

v_call: TRBV4-2
j_call: TRBJ2-6
cdr3_aa: CASSQELAGGATVGANVLTF

v_call: TRBV5-4
j_call: TRBJ2-7
cdr3_aa: CASSLGGGGPSGEQYF

v_call: TRBV5-4
j_call: TRBJ1-2
cdr3_aa: CASSLVSGQSGGYTF

v_call: TRBV25-1
j_call: TRBJ1-1
cdr3_aa: CASWAGGLTEAFF

v_call: TRBV9
j_call: TRBJ2-2
cdr3_aa: CASSVGSSPGNTGELFF

v_call: TRBV4-1
j_call: TRBJ2-1
cdr3_aa: CASSQLSGGKSLSSYNEQFF

v_call: TRBV30
j_call: TRBJ2-1
cdr3_aa: CAWSWRKRVYNEQFF

v_call: TRBV6-5
j_call: TRBJ1-2
cdr3_aa: CASSSRGDGYTF

v_call: TRBV10-3
j_call: TRBJ1-5
cdr3_aa: CAISERQGINQPQHF

v_call: TRBV10-3
j_call: TRBJ2-3
cdr3_aa: CAISFSHQGGTDTQYF

v_call: TRBV7-3
j_call: TRBJ2-3
cdr3_aa: CASSLEVQDTQYF

v_call: TRBV28
j_call: TRBJ1-5
cdr3_aa: CASSLWGGGRGQPQHF

v_call: TRBV5-6
j_call: TRBJ1-2
cdr3_aa: CASSDGQARVGYTF

v_call: TRBV4-3
j_call: TRBJ2-3
cdr3_aa: CASSPSGTTDTQYF

v_call: TRBV27
j_call: TRBJ1-1
cdr3_aa: CASSLNRASTEAFF

v_call: TRBV6-6
j_call: TRBJ2-7
cdr3_aa: CASSFRLAGGRYEQYF

v_call: TRBV6-5
j_call: TRBJ2-3
cdr3_aa: CASSYSDSDTQYF

v_call: TRBV7-2
j_call: TRBJ2-7
cdr3_aa: CASSFLTYEQYF

v_call: TRBV18
j_call: TRBJ2-3
cdr3_aa: CASSPGRGVTDTQYF

v_call: TRBV6-5
j_call: TRBJ1-1
cdr3_aa: CASRRGSPTEAFF

v_call: TRBV6-5
j_call: TRBJ1-5
cdr3_aa: CASSSGQGGNQPQHF

v_call: TRBV5-4
j_call: TRBJ2-1
cdr3_aa: CASSLTGDEQFF

v_call: TRBV9
j_call: TRBJ1-1
cdr3_aa: CASSVDPHRGQGSNTEAFF

v_call: TRBV5-1
j_call: TRBJ2-1
cdr3_aa: CASSIGLAGAASNEQFF

v_call: TRBV7-3
j_call: TRBJ1-3
cdr3_aa: CASSTDIGNTIYF

v_call: TRBV28
j_call: TRBJ2-1
cdr3_aa: CASSRDRLGPVNNEQFF